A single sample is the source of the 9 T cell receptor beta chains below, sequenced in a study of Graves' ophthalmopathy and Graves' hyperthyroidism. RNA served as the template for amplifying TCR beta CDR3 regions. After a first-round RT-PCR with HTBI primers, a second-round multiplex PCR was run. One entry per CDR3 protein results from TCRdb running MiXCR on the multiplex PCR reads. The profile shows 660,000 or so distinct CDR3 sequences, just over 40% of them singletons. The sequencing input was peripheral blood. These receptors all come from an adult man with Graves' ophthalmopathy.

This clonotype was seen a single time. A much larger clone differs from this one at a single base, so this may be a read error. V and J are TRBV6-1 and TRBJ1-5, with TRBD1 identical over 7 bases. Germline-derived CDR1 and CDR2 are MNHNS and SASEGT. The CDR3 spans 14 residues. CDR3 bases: TGTGCCAGCAGCCAAGGGGACAGACATCAGCCCCGGCATTTT. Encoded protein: CASSQGDRHQPRHF.

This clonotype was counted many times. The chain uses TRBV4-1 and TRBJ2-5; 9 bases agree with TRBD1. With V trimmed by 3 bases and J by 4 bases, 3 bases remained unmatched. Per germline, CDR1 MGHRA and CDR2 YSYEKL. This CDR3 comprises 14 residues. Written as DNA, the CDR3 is TGCGCCAGCAGCCACCCGGGACAGGGAGAGACCCAGTACTTC. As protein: CASSHPGQGETQYF.

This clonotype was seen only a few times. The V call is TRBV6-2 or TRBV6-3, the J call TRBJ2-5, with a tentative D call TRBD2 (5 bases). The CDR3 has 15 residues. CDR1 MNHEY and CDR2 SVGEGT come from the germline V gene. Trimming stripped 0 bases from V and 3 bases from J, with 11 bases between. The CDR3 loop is CASSYSAGREETQYF. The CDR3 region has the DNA TGTGCCAGCAGTTACTCGGCGGGCCGGGAAGAGACCCAGTACTTC.

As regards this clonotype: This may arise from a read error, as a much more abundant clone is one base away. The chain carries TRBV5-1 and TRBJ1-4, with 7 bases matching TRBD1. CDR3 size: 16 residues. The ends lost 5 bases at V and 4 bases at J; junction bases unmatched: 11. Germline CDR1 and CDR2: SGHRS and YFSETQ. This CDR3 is CASRRQGGADNEKLFF. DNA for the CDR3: TGCGCCAGCAGACGACAGGGCGGAGCAGATAATGAAAAACTGTTTTTT.

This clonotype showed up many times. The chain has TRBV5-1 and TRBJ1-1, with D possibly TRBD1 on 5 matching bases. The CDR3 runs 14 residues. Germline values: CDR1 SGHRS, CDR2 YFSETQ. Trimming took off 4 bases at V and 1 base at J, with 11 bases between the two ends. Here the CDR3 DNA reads TGCGCCAGCAGCCCATACGGGGCGAACACTGAAGCTTTCTTT. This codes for CASSPYGANTEAFF.

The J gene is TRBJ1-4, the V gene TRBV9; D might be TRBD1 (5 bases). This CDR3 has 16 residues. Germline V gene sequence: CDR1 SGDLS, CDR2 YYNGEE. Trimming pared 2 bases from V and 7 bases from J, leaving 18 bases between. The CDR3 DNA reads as TGTGCCAGCAGCGTCCCCCTACGGGGCGGGCTTGAAAAACTGTTTTTT. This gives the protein CASSVPLRGGLEKLFF. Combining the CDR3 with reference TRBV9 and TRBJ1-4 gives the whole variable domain DSGVTQTPKHLITATGQRVTLRCSPRSGDLSVYWYQQSLDQGLQFLIQYYNGEERAKGNILERFSAQQFPDLHSELNLSSLELGDSALYFCASSVPLRGGLEKLFFGSGTQLSVL.

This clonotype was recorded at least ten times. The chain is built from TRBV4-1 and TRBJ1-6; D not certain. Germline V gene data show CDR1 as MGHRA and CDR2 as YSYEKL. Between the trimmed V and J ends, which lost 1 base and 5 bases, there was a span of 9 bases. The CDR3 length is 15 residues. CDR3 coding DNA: TGCGCCAGCAGCCAAGGAAACAGAGATAATTCACCCCTCCACTTT. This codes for CASSQGNRDNSPLHF.

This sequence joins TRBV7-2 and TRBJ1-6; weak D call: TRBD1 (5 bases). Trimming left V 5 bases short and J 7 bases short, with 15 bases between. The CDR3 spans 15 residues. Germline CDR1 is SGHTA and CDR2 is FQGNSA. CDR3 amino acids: CASSPPGRPNSPLHF. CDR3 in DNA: TGTGCCAGCAGCCCACCGGGACGACCGAATTCACCCCTCCACTTT. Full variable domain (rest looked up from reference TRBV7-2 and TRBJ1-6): GAGVSQSPSNKVTEKGKDVELRCDPISGHTALYWYRQSLGQGLEFLIYFQGNSAPDKSGLPSDRFSAERTGGSVSTLTIQRTQQEDSAVYLCASSPPGRPNSPLHFGNGTRLTVT.

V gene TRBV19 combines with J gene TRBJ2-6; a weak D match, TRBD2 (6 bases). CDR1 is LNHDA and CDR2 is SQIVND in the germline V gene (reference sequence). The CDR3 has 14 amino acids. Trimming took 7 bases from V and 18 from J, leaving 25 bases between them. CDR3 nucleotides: TGTGCCAGTAATCCGTTTGGCGGGGCCAACGTCTCGACTTTC. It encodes CASNPFGGANVSTF.